The 9 T cell receptor beta chains below come from one sample, sequenced in a study of regulatory T cells in long-lasting Graves disease. The time point: newly diagnosed GD, antithyroid drugs for less than 3 months. Extracted RNA from PBMCs served as the source of the TCR library. Library construction for TCR beta used iRepertoire HTBI primers and Arm-PCR of CDR3 regions. One entry per CDR3 protein results from TCRdb running MiXCR on the multiplex PCR reads. Of a few hundred thousand distinct CDR3 sequences listed, around 15% are singletons. These same records also appear under a second study, on T cells in Graves' hyperthyroidism and ophthalmopathy.

This sample comprised peripheral blood mononuclear cells (PBMCs), obtained at new diagnosis, from a patient treated with antithyroid drugs. These receptors came from a woman in her 50s with Graves disease.

This clonotype was observed many times. The chain couples TRBV27 to TRBJ2-1, with 7 bases fitting TRBD2. This CDR3 is 14 amino acids long. In germline, CDR1 is MNHEY, CDR2 SMNVEV (reference sequence). The V segment lost 6 bases and the J segment 5 bases; nucleotides outside the gene matches: 7. The DNA of the CDR3 is TGTGCCAGCAGCCGATCCGGGACTAACAATGAGCAGTTCTTC. It is translated as CASSRSGTNNEQFF.

This clonotype was seen many times. The chain recombines TRBV30 with TRBJ1-4; D is uncertain. This CDR3 has 17 residues. From germline, CDR1 is GTSNPN and CDR2 SVGIG (reference sequence). V lost 1 base and J 0 bases, leaving 15 bases between the germline ends. The CDR3 nucleotides are TGTGCCTGGAGTGACTTTTTGGAGGTGGCAACTAATGAAAAACTGTTTTTT. It encodes CAWSDFLEVATNEKLFF.

This clonotype was picked up many times. The V gene is TRBV7-2, the J gene TRBJ2-3; D may be TRBD1 (6 bases). V lost 6 bases to trimming and J lost 0 bases, with 10 bases between them. The CDR3 is 14 amino acids. Per the germline V gene, CDR1 is SGHTA and CDR2 is FQGNSA. CDR3 sequence reads: CASRRQASTDTQYF. The CDR3 coding sequence is TGTGCCAGCAGGAGACAGGCTAGCACAGATACGCAGTATTTT.

This clonotype was picked up a small number of times. The J gene is TRBJ2-5, the V gene TRBV2; perhaps TRBD1 as D (6 bases). Germline-derived CDR1 and CDR2 are SNHLY and FYNNEI. The CDR3 is made up of 13 amino acids. V shed 6 bases and J shed 4 bases, with 12 bases lying between them. Written as DNA, the CDR3 is TGTGCCAGCAGCGGACAGAGGGGAGAGACCCAGTACTTC. This encodes CASSGQRGETQYF.

This clonotype was counted at least ten times. The CDR3 bases are TGTGCCAGCAGCTTAGATCAGGGTAGCAATCAGCCCCAGCATTTT. Protein sequence: CASSLDQGSNQPQHF. The gene calls are TRBV11-2 and TRBJ1-5; D perhaps matches TRBD1 (5 bases). V gave up 0 bases and J gave up 0 bases, with 6 bases separating them. The germline V gene encodes CDR1 SGHAT and CDR2 FQNNGV. The length of the CDR3 is 15 residues.

This clonotype has at least ten counts. This sequence joins TRBV30 and TRBJ2-1; 10 bases are a match to TRBD2. The CDR3 runs 16 residues. V was clipped by 0 bases and J by 9 bases; unmatched bases: 11. Germline V CDR1 and CDR2: GTSNPN, SVGIG (reference sequence). The CDR3 protein is CAWSVSLAGVGSEQFF. CDR3 bases: TGTGCCTGGAGTGTAAGTCTAGCGGGAGTTGGTAGTGAGCAGTTCTTC.

This clonotype came up many times. This sequence joins TRBV30 and TRBJ2-1; the match to TRBD2 covers 10 bases. Trimming at V came to 4 bases and at J to 5 bases, leaving 2 bases not matched to a gene. Germline CDR1 is GTSNPN and CDR2 is SVGIG (reference sequence). The CDR3 runs to 13 residues. The CDR3 protein is CAWNGLADNEQFF. The DNA of the CDR3 is TGTGCCTGGAACGGACTAGCGGACAATGAGCAGTTCTTC.

The gene calls are TRBV30 and TRBJ2-7; 14 nucleotides line up with TRBD2. This CDR3 contains 16 residues. Germline V CDR1 and CDR2: GTSNPN, SVGIG (reference sequence). V lost 1 base, J lost 3 bases, and 5 bases stayed unmatched. CDR3 nucleotides: TGTGCCTGGAGTGCTTCCGGGACTAGCGGGAGCTACGAGCAGTACTTC. Amino acids: CAWSASGTSGSYEQYF.

The chain links TRBV28 to TRBJ2-7; no clear D gene. The CDR3 is 15 residues long. The germline V gene encodes CDR1 MDHEN and CDR2 SYDVKM. Trimming stripped 4 bases from V and 0 bases from J, with 13 bases between. CDR3 sequence: CASSSLERSSYEQYF. The CDR3 DNA follows: TGTGCCAGCAGTTCCCTGGAAAGGAGCTCCTACGAGCAGTACTTC.